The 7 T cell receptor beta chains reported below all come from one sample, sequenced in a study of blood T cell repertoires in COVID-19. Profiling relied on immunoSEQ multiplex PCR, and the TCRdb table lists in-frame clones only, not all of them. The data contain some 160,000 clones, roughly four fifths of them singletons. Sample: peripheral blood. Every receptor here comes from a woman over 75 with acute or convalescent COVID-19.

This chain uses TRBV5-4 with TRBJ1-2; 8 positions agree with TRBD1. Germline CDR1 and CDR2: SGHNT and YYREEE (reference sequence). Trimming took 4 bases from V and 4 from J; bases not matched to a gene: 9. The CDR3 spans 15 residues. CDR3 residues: CASSPDRAESYGYTF. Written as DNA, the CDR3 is TGTGCCAGCAGCCCGGACAGGGCAGAAAGCTATGGCTACACCTTC. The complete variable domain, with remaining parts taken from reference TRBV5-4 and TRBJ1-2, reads ETGVTQSPTHLIKTRGQQVTLRCSSQSGHNTVSWYQQALGQGPQFIFQYYREEENGRGNFPPRFSGLQFPNYSSELNVNALELDDSALYLCASSPDRAESYGYTFGSGTRLTVV.

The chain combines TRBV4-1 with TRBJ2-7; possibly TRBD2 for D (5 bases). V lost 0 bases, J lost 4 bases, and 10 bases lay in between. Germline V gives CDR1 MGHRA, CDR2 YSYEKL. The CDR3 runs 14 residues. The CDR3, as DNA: TGCGCCAGCAGCCAAGATGGACTTTATTACGAGCAGTACTTC. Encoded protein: CASSQDGLYYEQYF.

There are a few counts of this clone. The CDR3 loop is CASSYTRQGARETQYF. Here the CDR3 DNA reads TGTGCCAGCAGTTACACCCGACAGGGGGCTCGAGAGACCCAGTACTTC. V and J are TRBV6-2 or TRBV6-3 and TRBJ2-5; TRBD1 matches 10 bases. The trim removed 2 bases at V and 4 bases at J, leaving 7 bases unmatched. Germline V gives CDR1 MNHEY, CDR2 SVGEGT. The CDR3 contains 16 residues.

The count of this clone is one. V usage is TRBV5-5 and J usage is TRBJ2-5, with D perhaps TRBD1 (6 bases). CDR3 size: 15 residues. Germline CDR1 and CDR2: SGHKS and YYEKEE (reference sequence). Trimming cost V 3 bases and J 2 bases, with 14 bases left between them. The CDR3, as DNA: TGTGCCAGCAGCTCTACAGGGTGGACACAAGAGACCCAGTACTTC. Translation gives CASSSTGWTQETQYF.

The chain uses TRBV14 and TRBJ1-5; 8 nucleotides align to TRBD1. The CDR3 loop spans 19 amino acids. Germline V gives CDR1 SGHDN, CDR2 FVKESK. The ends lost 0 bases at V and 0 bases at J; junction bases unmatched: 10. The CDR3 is CASSQEDRANLYSNQPQHF. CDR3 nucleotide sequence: TGTGCCAGCAGCCAAGAGGACAGGGCCAATCTATATAGCAATCAGCCCCAGCATTTT.

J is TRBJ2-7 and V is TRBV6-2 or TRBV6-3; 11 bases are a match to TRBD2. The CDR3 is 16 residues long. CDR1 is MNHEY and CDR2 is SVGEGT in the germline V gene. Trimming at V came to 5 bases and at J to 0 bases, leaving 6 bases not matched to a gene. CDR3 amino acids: CASSTQLAGVSYEQYF. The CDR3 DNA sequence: TGTGCCAGCAGTACGCAACTAGCGGGGGTCTCCTACGAGCAGTACTTC.

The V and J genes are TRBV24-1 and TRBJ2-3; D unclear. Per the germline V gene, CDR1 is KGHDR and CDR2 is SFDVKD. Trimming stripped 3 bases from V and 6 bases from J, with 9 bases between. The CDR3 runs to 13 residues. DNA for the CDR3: TGTGCCACCAGTGATGGAGTCGGGGATACGCAGTATTTT. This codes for CATSDGVGDTQYF.